Below are 30 T cell receptor beta chains sequenced from a single sample in a study of STAT3 mutations in large granular lymphocyte leukemia. Repertoires were generated with immunoSEQ multiplex PCR, while TCRdb's copy carries only in-frame clones and drops some. This table holds about 4,300 clones, 50% to 75% found once. Study-wide points: Every T-cell large granular lymphocyte leukemia patient had at least one immunodominant TCR beta clonotype.

Their antigens are not known. The sequencing sample was made of PBMCs. Source of these receptors: a human donor with T large granular lymphocyte leukemia. Some clones in this sample may be carry-over from other donors' samples.

This clone has only a few counts. The chain employs TRBV14 and TRBJ1-2; weak D call: TRBD1 (6 bases). Germline V gene sequence: CDR1 SGHDN, CDR2 FVKESK. The CDR3 extends over 13 amino acids. V was shortened by 0 bases and J by 12 bases, with 14 bases between the two germline ends. The CDR3 sequence is CASSQDSVRGHTF. DNA for the CDR3: TGTGCCAGCAGCCAAGATAGCGTCAGGGGTCACACCTTC.

This clone was seen a single time. The chain employs TRBV30 and TRBJ1-5; TRBD1 might be the D (5 bases). The CDR3 extends over 15 amino acids. Germline CDR1 and CDR2: GTSNPN and SVGIG (reference sequence). V dropped 4 bases and J dropped 7 bases, with 20 bases sitting between them. The CDR3 DNA is TGTGCCTGGACCCGGGGAGGCGGGACCGGACAGCCCCAGCATTTT. Translated, it gives CAWTRGGGTGQPQHF.

CDR3 sequence reads: CASSPEVGYTF. As DNA, the CDR3 is TGTGCCAGCAGTCCTGAAGTGGGCTACACCTTC. The gene calls are TRBV6-6 and TRBJ1-2, with unresolved D. In germline, CDR1 is MNHNY, CDR2 SVGAGI (reference sequence). This CDR3 contains 11 residues. Trimming cost V 5 bases and J 8 bases, with 9 bases left between them.

This clone was seen a few times. This sequence joins TRBV5-1 and TRBJ1-2, with D possibly being TRBD1 (5 bases). In germline, CDR1 is SGHRS, CDR2 YFSETQ. Between the trimmed V and J ends, which lost 2 bases and 5 bases, there was a span of 10 bases. This CDR3 region has 13 residues. The CDR3 DNA follows: TGCGCCAGCAGCTTCGGGGGTGGGTATGGCTACACCTTC. This sequence encodes CASSFGGGYGYTF.

The genes are TRBV6-6 and TRBJ1-2; no definite D call. V gave up 2 bases and J gave up 2 bases, with 9 bases separating them. This CDR3 has 14 amino acids. Germline-derived CDR1 and CDR2 are MNHNY and SVGAGI (reference sequence). The CDR3, as DNA: TGTGCCAGCAGTTACAGTCAGACAAACTATGGCTACACCTTC. Residues: CASSYSQTNYGYTF.

This clone was counted a few times. The chain has TRBV10-2 and TRBJ1-6; no firm D call. The CDR3 is made up of 13 amino acids. The V and J ends lost 4 bases and 9 bases respectively, with 10 bases between them. Germline CDR1 WSHSY, CDR2 SAAADI. DNA of the CDR3: TGCGCCAGCAGTGTCCAGAGGGCTTCACCCCTCCACTTT. Its translation: CASSVQRASPLHF.

The V and J genes are TRBV27 and TRBJ1-5; no definite D call. The CDR3 spans 12 residues. Germline values: CDR1 MNHEY, CDR2 SMNVEV (reference sequence). Trimming took 3 bases from V and 7 from J, leaving 7 bases between them. CDR3 residues: CASSFMGQPQHF. The CDR3 nucleotides are TGTGCCAGCAGTTTCATGGGCCAGCCCCAGCATTTT.

The chain employs TRBV5-1 and TRBJ2-1, with 9 positions matching TRBD1. Trimming cost V 0 bases and J 8 bases; bases outside gene matches: 6. The germline CDR1 and CDR2 sequences are SGHRS and YFSETQ. The CDR3 totals 15 residues. CDR3 residues: CASSLVGTGRDEQFF. The DNA of the CDR3 is TGCGCCAGCAGCTTGGTAGGGACAGGGAGGGATGAGCAGTTCTTC.

The rearrangement uses TRBV7-7 and TRBJ2-1; D is ambiguous. The CDR3 is 13 residues long. V dropped 5 bases and J dropped 6 bases, with 11 bases sitting between them. Looked up from germline, CDR1 is SSHAT and CDR2 is FNYEAQ (reference sequence). DNA for the CDR3: TGTGCCAGCAGCCCGGGCCCCCTCAATGAGCAGTTCTTC. It encodes CASSPGPLNEQFF.

V gene TRBV27 combines with J gene TRBJ2-7, with D perhaps given as TRBD1 or TRBD2 (5 bases each). Germline V lookup: CDR1 MNHEY, CDR2 SMNVEV (reference sequence). The CDR3 sequence is 11 residues long. V shed 6 bases and J shed 3 bases, with 6 bases lying between them. CDR3 region: CASRRGYEQYF. The CDR3 nucleotides read TGTGCCAGCAGGAGGGGCTACGAGCAGTACTTC.

This clone has only a few counts. V is TRBV19 and J is TRBJ2-1; D is possibly TRBD2 (6 bases). CDR3 size: 14 residues. CDR1 is LNHDA and CDR2 is SQIVND in the germline V gene (reference sequence). V was cut by 5 bases and J by 10 bases, with 18 bases left in between. The CDR3 sequence is CASSFGGTVREQFF. The CDR3 coding sequence is TGTGCCAGTAGTTTTGGCGGGACCGTCCGGGAGCAGTTCTTC.

The sample holds a few counts of this clone. V is TRBV4-3 and J is TRBJ1-2; 10 positions match TRBD1. V lost 7 bases, J lost 4 bases, and 15 bases stayed unmatched. The CDR3 is 17 amino acids. Germline lookup yields CDR1 LGHNA and CDR2 YSLEER. CDR3 loop: CASKPQTGGPLLYGYTF. The CDR3 coding sequence is TGCGCCAGCAAGCCCCAGACAGGGGGCCCACTCCTCTATGGCTACACCTTC.

Only a few counts were recorded for this clone. The chain's CDR3 is CASRAALLYGYTF. The CDR3 DNA follows: TGTGCCAGCAGGGCAGCCCTCCTCTATGGCTACACCTTC. The chain uses TRBV6-5 and TRBJ1-2; D unclear. This CDR3 spans 13 amino acids. From germline, CDR1 is MNHEY and CDR2 SVGAGI. The V end lost 6 bases, the J end lost 4 bases, and 12 bases lay between the germline ends.

The rearrangement joins TRBV15 to TRBJ1-5, with TRBD1 matching 7 bases. Germline V gene data show CDR1 as LNHNV and CDR2 as YYDKDF (reference sequence). V dropped 2 bases and J dropped 0; count of bases not matched to a gene: 16. CDR3 length equals 20 residues. The CDR3 here is CATSRIGFRTGKDSNQPQHF. The CDR3 nucleotides read TGTGCCACCAGCAGAATAGGATTCCGGACAGGAAAAGATAGCAATCAGCCCCAGCATTTT.

The chain combines TRBV5-1 with TRBJ1-1, with a weak D call TRBD1 (5 bases). The germline V gene encodes CDR1 SGHRS and CDR2 YFSETQ. The V and J ends lost 2 bases and 1 base respectively, with 9 bases between them. CDR3 length: 14 amino acids. CDR3 coding DNA: TGCGCCAGCAGCTTAGTACAGGAGAACACTGAAGCTTTCTTT. Translation gives CASSLVQENTEAFF.

This clone turned up a few times. The chain employs TRBV28 and TRBJ1-1; no definite D call. In germline, CDR1 is MDHEN, CDR2 SYDVKM. The CDR3 covers 15 residues. Trimming shortened V by 4 bases and J by 5 bases, and 17 bases separated the two germline ends. CDR3 residues: CASSSGEREITEAFF. CDR3 coding DNA: TGTGCCAGCAGTTCCGGCGAACGGGAGATTACTGAAGCTTTCTTT.

This sequence joins TRBV6-5 and TRBJ2-7, with TRBD1 matching over 7 bases. V trimming: 5 bases; J trimming: 5 bases; junction bases outside the gene matches: 6. Per the germline V gene, CDR1 is MNHEY and CDR2 is SVGAGI. This CDR3 contains 13 residues. This chain's CDR3 is CASSPTGQDEQYF. Written as DNA, the CDR3 is TGTGCCAGCAGTCCGACAGGGCAGGACGAGCAGTACTTC.

This chain links TRBV13 with TRBJ2-7; 8 bases fit TRBD2. Germline CDR1 and CDR2: PRHDT and FYEKMQ (reference sequence). V was clipped by 2 bases and J by 6 bases; unmatched bases: 6. The length of the CDR3 is 14 residues. The chain's CDR3 is CASSLMTGTSEQYF. DNA for the CDR3: TGTGCCAGCAGCTTAATGACTGGGACTAGCGAGCAGTACTTC.

The genes are TRBV5-1 and TRBJ1-1; unclear D gene. This CDR3 contains 14 residues. CDR1 is SGHRS, CDR2 YFSETQ, per germline. V was trimmed by 4 bases and J by 0 bases, leaving 10 bases between them. CDR3 residues: CASSPYRMNTEAFF. CDR3 DNA: TGCGCCAGCAGCCCTTATAGAATGAACACTGAAGCTTTCTTT. The full variable domain, with the rest looked up from reference TRBV5-1 and TRBJ1-1, is KAGVTQTPRYLIKTRGQQVTLSCSPISGHRSVSWYQQTPGQGLQFLFEYFSETQRNKGNFPGRFSGRQFSNSRSEMNVSTLELGDSALYLCASSPYRMNTEAFFGQGTRLTVV.

For the CDR3, the DNA is TGTGCCTGCCAGGGTGGGCACAATTCACCCCTCCACTTT. It encodes CACQGGHNSPLHF. The chain is built from TRBV30 and TRBJ1-6; tentatively, D is TRBD1 (5 bases). CDR3 length: 13 amino acids. CDR1 is GTSNPN and CDR2 is SVGIG in the germline V gene (reference sequence). The germline V and J ends were trimmed by 6 bases and 7 bases, with 13 bases remaining between them.

The chain uses TRBV7-9 and TRBJ2-7; 7 nucleotides match TRBD1. The CDR3 loop spans 15 amino acids. V lost 5 bases and J lost 0; bases outside the gene matches: 7. CDR1 and CDR2 (germline): SEHNR, FQNEAQ (reference sequence). The CDR3 DNA is TGTGCCAGCAGCCAGGACAGGAGGAGCTCCTACGAGCAGTACTTC. Its protein is CASSQDRRSSYEQYF.

This chain joins TRBV18 and TRBJ2-1, with a weak D call TRBD2 (5 bases). The CDR3 totals 15 residues. The germline V gene encodes CDR1 KGHSH and CDR2 LQKENI. Trimming stripped 5 bases from V and 4 bases from J, with 15 bases between. CDR3: CASSIESSRYNEQFF. Written as DNA, the CDR3 is TGTGCCAGCTCAATCGAGTCTAGCCGGTACAATGAGCAGTTCTTC.

CDR3 protein: CASSFPGQGDNYEQYF. As DNA, the CDR3 is TGTGCCAGCAGCTTCCCCGGACAGGGTGATAACTACGAGCAGTACTTC. The chain has TRBV7-9 and TRBJ2-7, with 8 nucleotides matching TRBD1. The CDR3 runs to 16 residues. V dropped 3 bases and J dropped 3; count of bases not matched to a gene: 10. Per germline, CDR1 SEHNR and CDR2 FQNEAQ (reference sequence).

As to this clone: The sample holds other DNA sequences that translate to the same CDR3. The chain combines TRBV30 with TRBJ1-5; no definite D call. CDR3 length: 14 amino acids. The germline V gene has CDR1 GTSNPN and CDR2 SVGIG (reference sequence). V shed 2 bases and J shed 0 bases, with 8 bases lying between them. The CDR3 reads CAWSSPYSNQPQHF. The CDR3 DNA follows: TGTGCCTGGAGTTCCCCCTATAGCAATCAGCCCCAGCATTTT. Full variable domain (rest looked up from reference TRBV30 and TRBJ1-5): SQTIHQWPATLVQPVGSPLSLECTVEGTSNPNLYWYRQAAGRGLQLLFYSVGIGQISSEVPQNLSASRPQDRQFILSSKKLLLSDSGFYLCAWSSPYSNQPQHFGDGTRLSIL.

The chain carries TRBV18 and TRBJ1-1; weak D call: TRBD1 (5 bases). Per the germline V gene, CDR1 is KGHSH and CDR2 is LQKENI. This CDR3 region has 16 residues. V gave up 1 base and J gave up 0 bases, with 12 bases separating them. The CDR3 DNA follows: TGTGCCAGCTCACCACGCGCTCAGGGCATGAACACTGAAGCTTTCTTT. Protein: CASSPRAQGMNTEAFF.

The CDR3 spells CASSRRTGSTDTQYF. In DNA, the CDR3 is TGTGCCAGCAGCCGACGGACAGGGAGCACAGATACGCAGTATTTT. The chain recombines TRBV13 with TRBJ2-3; 8 nucleotides align to TRBD1. CDR1 and CDR2 (germline): PRHDT, FYEKMQ (reference sequence). V shed 5 bases and J 0 bases; nucleotides not matched to a gene: 4. The CDR3 extends over 15 amino acids.

The gene calls are TRBV6-6 and TRBJ2-6; 7 bases fit TRBD1. Germline CDR1 MNHNY, CDR2 SVGAGI (reference sequence). The trim removed 6 bases at V and 4 bases at J, leaving 6 bases unmatched. The CDR3 sequence is 15 residues long. CDR3 nucleotide sequence: TGTGCCAGCAGCGACAGGACAGGCGGGGCCAACGTCCTGACTTTC. As protein: CASSDRTGGANVLTF.

This clone came up a few times. The V call is TRBV7-9, the J call TRBJ2-5; the match to TRBD1 covers 9 bases. V gave up 4 bases and J gave up 7 bases; unmatched junction bases: 10. Germline loops: CDR1 SEHNR, CDR2 FQNEAQ (reference sequence). The CDR3 spans 15 residues. Written as DNA, the CDR3 is TGTGCCAGCAGCTCAAGCCGGGACAGGGATGGGACCCAGTACTTC. As protein: CASSSSRDRDGTQYF.

The chain uses TRBV5-1 and TRBJ1-1; D gene unclear. The CDR3 runs 15 residues. Germline values: CDR1 SGHRS, CDR2 YFSETQ. Trimming pared 0 bases from V and 3 bases from J, leaving 12 bases between. CDR3 in DNA: TGCGCCAGCAGCTTGGGAGAGTCGGGGTACACTGAAGCTTTCTTT. Encoded protein: CASSLGESGYTEAFF.

The rearrangement joins TRBV4-2 to TRBJ1-3, with TRBD1 as a possible D gene (5 bases). Germline V CDR1 and CDR2: LGHNA, YNFKEQ. The CDR3 is made up of 15 amino acids. V gave up 0 bases and J gave up 4 bases, with 10 bases separating them. The DNA of the CDR3 is TGTGCCAGCAGCCAAGACGGCAGGGCGGGAAACACCATATATTTT. It encodes CASSQDGRAGNTIYF.